Listed here are 2 T cell receptor beta chains from one sample, sequenced in a study of early T cells in non-severe SARS-CoV-2 infection. TCRdb re-analysed the 5' RACE reads in MiXCR, keeping a single row per CDR3 protein. The sample records about 58,000 distinct CDR3 sequences, roughly 12% being singletons. Sequences were obtained from whole blood. The receptors here all came from an adult who was a healthcare worker with PCR-confirmed SARS-CoV-2 infection or an uninfected control (not recorded which).

This clonotype was seen a few times. The genes are TRBV5-1 and TRBJ2-7; the match to TRBD2 covers 9 bases. This CDR3 is 16 amino acids long. Trimming removed 0 bases from V and 0 bases from J; junction bases left unmatched: 4. Germline V gene data show CDR1 as SGHRS and CDR2 as YFSETQ. The CDR3 reads CASSLASGISSYEQYF. In DNA form, the CDR3 reads TGCGCCAGCAGCTTGGCTAGCGGGATTAGCTCCTACGAGCAGTACTTC. Based on the CDR3 plus reference TRBV5-1 and TRBJ2-7, the full variable domain is KAGVTQTPRYLIKTRGQQVTLSCSPISGHRSVSWYQQTPGQGLQFLFEYFSETQRNKGNFPGRFSGRQFSNSRSEMNVSTLELGDSALYLCASSLASGISSYEQYFGPGTRLTVT.

This clonotype has more than one count but fewer than ten. The V and J genes are TRBV28 and TRBJ2-6; 7 bases agree with TRBD1. Losses at the gene ends were 6 bases for V and 2 bases for J; bases not matched to a gene: 10. This CDR3 comprises 17 residues. Germline-derived CDR1 and CDR2 are MDHEN and SYDVKM. Written as DNA, the CDR3 is TGTGCCAGCAGACCTATACAGACAGGGCCTGGGGCCAACGTCCTGACTTTC. Translated, it gives CASRPIQTGPGANVLTF.